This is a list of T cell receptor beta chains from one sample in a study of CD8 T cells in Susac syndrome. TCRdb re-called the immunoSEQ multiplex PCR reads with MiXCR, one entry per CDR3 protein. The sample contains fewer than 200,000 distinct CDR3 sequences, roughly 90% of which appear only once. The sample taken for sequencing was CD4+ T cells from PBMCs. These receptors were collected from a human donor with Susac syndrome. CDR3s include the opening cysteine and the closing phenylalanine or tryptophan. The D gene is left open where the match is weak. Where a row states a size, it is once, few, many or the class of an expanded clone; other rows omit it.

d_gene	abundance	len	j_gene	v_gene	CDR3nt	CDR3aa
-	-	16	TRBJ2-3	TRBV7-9	TGTGCCAGCAGTCGTTCGCAGGACTACCCGAGAGATACGCAGTATTTT	CASSRSQDYPRDTQYF
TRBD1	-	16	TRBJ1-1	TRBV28	TGTGCCAGCAGTCTCCCCTTGAAGACAGGGGTAACTGAAGCTTTCTTT	CASSLPLKTGVTEAFF
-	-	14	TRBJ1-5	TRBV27	TGTGCCAGCAGTTTAGAGGGTCGCAATCAGCCCCAGCATTTT	CASSLEGRNQPQHF
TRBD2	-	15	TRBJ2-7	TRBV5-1	TGCGCCAGCAGCCCCAGGACTAGCGGGGTCTCCGAGCAGTACTTC	CASSPRTSGVSEQYF
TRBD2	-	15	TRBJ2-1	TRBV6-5	TGTGCCAGCAGTTATGGCGGGGGGGCCCACAATGAGCAGTTCTTC	CASSYGGGAHNEQFF
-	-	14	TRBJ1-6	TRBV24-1	TGTGCCACCAGTGAAGGACAGCCCAATTCACCCCTCCACTTT	CATSEGQPNSPLHF
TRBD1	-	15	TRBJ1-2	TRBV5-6	TGTGCCAGCAGTCGACCGGGACAGGGTCACTATGGCTACACCTTC	CASSRPGQGHYGYTF
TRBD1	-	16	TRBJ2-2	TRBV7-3	TGTGCCAGCAGCTTTCAGGGGGCCACGAACACCGGGGAGCTGTTTTTT	CASSFQGATNTGELFF
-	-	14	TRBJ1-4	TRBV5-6	TGTGCCAGCAGCTTGCTACGTGTCTCCGAAAAACTGTTTTTT	CASSLLRVSEKLFF
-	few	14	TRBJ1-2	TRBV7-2	TGTGCCAGCACCATTACAGGGACCTATTCTGGCTACACCTTC	CASTITGTYSGYTF
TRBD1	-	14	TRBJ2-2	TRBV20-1	TGCAGTGCTAGAGGTCGACAGGGCACCGGGGAGCTGTTTTTT	CSARGRQGTGELFF
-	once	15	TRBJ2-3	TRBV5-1	TGCGCCAGCAGCCCCGGGACCTCTAGCACAGATACGCAGTATTTT	CASSPGTSSTDTQYF
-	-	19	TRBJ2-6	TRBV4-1	TGCGCCAGCAGCCAAGCCCCGCGCCCCGAAACCTCGGACGCCAACGTCCTGACTTTC	CASSQAPRPETSDANVLTF
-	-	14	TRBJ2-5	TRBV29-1	TGCAGCGTTGGCCAACACAGGGCCCGAGAGACCCAGTACTTC	CSVGQHRARETQYF
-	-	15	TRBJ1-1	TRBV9	TGTGCCAGCAGCGTAGGATCGGGGGGGGACACTGAAGCTTTCTTT	CASSVGSGGDTEAFF
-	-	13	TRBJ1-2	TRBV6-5	TGTGCCAGCAGTCAGGGACTTAACTATGGCTACACCTTC	CASSQGLNYGYTF
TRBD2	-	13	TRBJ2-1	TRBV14	TGTGCCAGCAGCCAAGTTATAGCGGGAGAAACGTTCTTC	CASSQVIAGETFF
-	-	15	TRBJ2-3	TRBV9	TGTGCCAGCAGCCCATCCCCACTAGATACAGATACGCAGTATTTT	CASSPSPLDTDTQYF
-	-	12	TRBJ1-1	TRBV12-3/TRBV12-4	TGTGCCAGCAGTTTAGCGGTAACGGCGGCTTTCTTT	CASSLAVTAAFF
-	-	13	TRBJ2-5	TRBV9	TGTGCCAGCAGCGTAGGACAGGACTTGACCCAGTACTTC	CASSVGQDLTQYF
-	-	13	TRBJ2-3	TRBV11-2	TGTGCCACCCGTTCCCCGCCCACAGATACGCAGTATTTT	CATRSPPTDTQYF
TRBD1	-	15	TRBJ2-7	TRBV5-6	TGTGCCAGCAGCGCGGACAGGGGGCTTACGTACGAGCAGTACTTC	CASSADRGLTYEQYF
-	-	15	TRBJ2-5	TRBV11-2	TGTGCCAGCGGAACGCAGACGGCGGGCGGAGAGACCCAGTACTTC	CASGTQTAGGETQYF
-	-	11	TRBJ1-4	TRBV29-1	TGCGCGGGGGGGGATGGTGAAAAACTGTTTTTT	CAGGDGEKLFF
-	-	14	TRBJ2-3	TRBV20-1	TGCAGTGCTATTAAAGGGACTTTGCCAGATACGCAGTATTTT	CSAIKGTLPDTQYF
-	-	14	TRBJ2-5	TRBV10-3	TGTGCCATCAGGGATCACAGGGACCAAGAGACCCAGTACTTC	CAIRDHRDQETQYF
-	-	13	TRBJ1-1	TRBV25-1	TGTGCCAGCAAAAGAGGATCAGGCACTGAAGCTTTCTTT	CASKRGSGTEAFF
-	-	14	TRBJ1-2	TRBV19	TGTGCCAGTAGTATTGAAGGGCAGGGGTCTGGCTACACCTTC	CASSIEGQGSGYTF
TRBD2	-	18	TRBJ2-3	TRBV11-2	TGTGCCAGCAGCTTAGGCGCGTCCGGGACTAGCTTCACAGATACGCAGTATTTT	CASSLGASGTSFTDTQYF
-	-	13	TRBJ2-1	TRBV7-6	TGTGCCAGCAGCTTAGCGTCCGGTAATGAGCAGTTCTTC	CASSLASGNEQFF
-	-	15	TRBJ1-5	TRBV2	TGTGCCAGCAGTGAACAGGGACCAAACAATCAGCCCCAGCATTTT	CASSEQGPNNQPQHF
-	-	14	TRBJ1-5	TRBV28	TGTGCCAGCAGTTCGGGGGTTGGCAATCAGCCCCAGCATTTT	CASSSGVGNQPQHF
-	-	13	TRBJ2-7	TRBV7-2	TGTGCCAGCAGCTTAAAGTTCCCCTACGAGCAGTACTTC	CASSLKFPYEQYF